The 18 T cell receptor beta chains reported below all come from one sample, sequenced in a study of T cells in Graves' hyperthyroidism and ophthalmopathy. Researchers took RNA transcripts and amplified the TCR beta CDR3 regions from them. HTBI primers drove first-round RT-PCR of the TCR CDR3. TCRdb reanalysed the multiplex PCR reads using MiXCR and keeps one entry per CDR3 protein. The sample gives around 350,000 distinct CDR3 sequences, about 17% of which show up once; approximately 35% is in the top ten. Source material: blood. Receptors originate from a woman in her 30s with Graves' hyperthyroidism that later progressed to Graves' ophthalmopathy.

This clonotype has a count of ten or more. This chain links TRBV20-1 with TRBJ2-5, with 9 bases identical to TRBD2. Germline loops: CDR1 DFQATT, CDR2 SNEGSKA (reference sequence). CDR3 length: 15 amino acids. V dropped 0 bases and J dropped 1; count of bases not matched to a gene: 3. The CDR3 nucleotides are TGCAGTGCTAGAGATAGCGGGGGAATCCAAGAGACCCAGTACTTC. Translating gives CSARDSGGIQETQYF.

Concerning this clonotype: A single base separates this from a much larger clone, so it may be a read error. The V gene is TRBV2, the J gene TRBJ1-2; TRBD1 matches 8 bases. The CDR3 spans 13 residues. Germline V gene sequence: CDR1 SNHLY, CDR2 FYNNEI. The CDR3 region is CATRTGRDYSYTF. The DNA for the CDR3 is TGTGCCACAAGGACAGGGAGGGACTATAGCTACACCTTC.

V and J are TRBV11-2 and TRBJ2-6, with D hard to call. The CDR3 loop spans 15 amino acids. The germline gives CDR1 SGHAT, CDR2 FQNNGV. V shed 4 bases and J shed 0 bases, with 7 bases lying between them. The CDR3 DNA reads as TGTGCCAGCAGCTCTAAAATCTCTGGGGCCAACGTCCTGACTTTC. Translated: CASSSKISGANVLTF.

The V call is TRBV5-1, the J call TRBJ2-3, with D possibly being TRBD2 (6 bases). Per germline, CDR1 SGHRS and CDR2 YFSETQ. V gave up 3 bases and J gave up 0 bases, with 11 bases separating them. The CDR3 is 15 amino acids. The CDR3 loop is CASSSGVTSTDTQYF. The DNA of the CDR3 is TGCGCCAGCAGCTCGGGAGTCACTAGCACAGATACGCAGTATTTT.

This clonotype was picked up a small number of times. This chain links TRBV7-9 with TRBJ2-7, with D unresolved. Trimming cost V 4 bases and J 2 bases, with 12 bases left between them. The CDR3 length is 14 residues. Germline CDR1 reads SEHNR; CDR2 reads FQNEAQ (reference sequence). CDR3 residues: CASSSFEKPYEQYF. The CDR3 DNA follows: TGTGCCAGCAGCTCCTTCGAGAAACCCTACGAGCAGTACTTC.

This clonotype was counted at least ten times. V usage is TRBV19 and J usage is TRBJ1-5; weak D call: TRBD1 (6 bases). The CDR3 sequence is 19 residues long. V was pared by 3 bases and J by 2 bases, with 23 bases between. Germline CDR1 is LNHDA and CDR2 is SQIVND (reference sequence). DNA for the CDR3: TGTGCCAGTAGTATCCCTCAGGGACAAATAGACGGGGGCAATCAGCCCCAGCATTTT. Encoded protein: CASSIPQGQIDGGNQPQHF. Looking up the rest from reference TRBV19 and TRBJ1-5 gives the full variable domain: DGGITQSPKYLFRKEGQNVTLSCEQNLNHDAMYWYRQDPGQGLRLIYYSQIVNDFQKGDIAEGYSVSREKKESFPLTVTSAQKNPTAFYLCASSIPQGQIDGGNQPQHFGDGTRLSIL.

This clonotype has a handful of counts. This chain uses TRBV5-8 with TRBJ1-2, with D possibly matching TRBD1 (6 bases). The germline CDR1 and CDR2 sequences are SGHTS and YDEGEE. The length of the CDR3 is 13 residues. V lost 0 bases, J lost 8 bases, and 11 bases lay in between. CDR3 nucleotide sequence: TGTGCCAGCAGCTTGGCGGGGGCTCGGGGCTACACCTTC. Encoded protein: CASSLAGARGYTF. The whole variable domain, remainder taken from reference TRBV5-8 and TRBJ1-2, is EAGVTQSPTHLIKTRGQQATLRCSPISGHTSVYWYQQALGLGLQFLLWYDEGEERNRGNFPPRFSGRQFPNYSSELNVNALELEDSALYLCASSLAGARGYTFGSGTRLTVV.

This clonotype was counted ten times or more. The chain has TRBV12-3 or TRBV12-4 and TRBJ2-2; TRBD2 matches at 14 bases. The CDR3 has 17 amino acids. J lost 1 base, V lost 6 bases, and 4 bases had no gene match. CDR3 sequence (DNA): TGTGCCAGCAGCTTGGGACTAGCGGGAGTGAACACCGGGGAGCTGTTTTTT. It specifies CASSLGLAGVNTGELFF.

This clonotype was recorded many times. The CDR3 nucleotides read TGTGCCAGCAGTGCTTGGCCTAGCGGGGGAAAGGACAAAAACATTCAGTACTTC. It translates to CASSAWPSGGKDKNIQYF. This rearrangement joins TRBV2 to TRBJ2-4; the match to TRBD2 covers 10 bases. The germline CDR1 and CDR2 sequences are SNHLY and FYNNEI. This CDR3 region has 18 residues. Trimming at V came to 4 bases and at J to 3 bases, leaving 12 bases not matched to a gene.

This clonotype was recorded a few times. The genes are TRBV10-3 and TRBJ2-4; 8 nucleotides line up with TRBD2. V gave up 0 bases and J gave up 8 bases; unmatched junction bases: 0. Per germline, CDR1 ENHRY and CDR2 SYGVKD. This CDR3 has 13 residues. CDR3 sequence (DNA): TGTGCCATCAGTGAGTCGCGGGAGGACATTCAGTACTTC. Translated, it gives CAISESREDIQYF.

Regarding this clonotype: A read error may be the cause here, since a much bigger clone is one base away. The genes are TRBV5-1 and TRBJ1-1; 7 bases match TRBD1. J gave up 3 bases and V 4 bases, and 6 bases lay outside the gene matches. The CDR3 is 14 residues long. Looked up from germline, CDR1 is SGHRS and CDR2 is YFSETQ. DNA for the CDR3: TGCGCCAGCAGCCCGGACAGGACGGACACTGAAGCTTTCTTT. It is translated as CASSPDRTDTEAFF.

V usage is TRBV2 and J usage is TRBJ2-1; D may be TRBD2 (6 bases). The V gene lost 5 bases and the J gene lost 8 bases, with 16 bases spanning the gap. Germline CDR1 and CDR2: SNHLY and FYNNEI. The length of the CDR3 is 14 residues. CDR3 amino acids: CASSSRGGLDEQFF. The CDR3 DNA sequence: TGTGCCAGCAGTAGTCGGGGAGGACTGGATGAGCAGTTCTTC. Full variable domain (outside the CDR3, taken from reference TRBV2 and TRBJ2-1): EPEVTQTPSHQVTQMGQEVILRCVPISNHLYFYWYRQILGQKVEFLVSFYNNEISEKSEIFDDQFSVERPDGSNFTLKIRSTKLEDSAMYFCASSSRGGLDEQFFGPGTRLTVL.

The CDR3 DNA sequence: TGTGCCAGTAGCGACACGGCCGGGGGGTCTACTGAAGCTTTCTTT. Its translation is CASSDTAGGSTEAFF. The V gene is TRBV19, the J gene TRBJ1-1; D may be TRBD1 (5 bases). The CDR3 consists of 15 residues. Germline values: CDR1 LNHDA, CDR2 SQIVND (reference sequence). The V end lost 6 bases, the J end lost 5 bases, and 19 bases lay between the germline ends. Full variable domain (remainder filled in from reference TRBV19 and TRBJ1-1): DGGITQSPKYLFRKEGQNVTLSCEQNLNHDAMYWYRQDPGQGLRLIYYSQIVNDFQKGDIAEGYSVSREKKESFPLTVTSAQKNPTAFYLCASSDTAGGSTEAFFGQGTRLTVV.

The CDR3 sequence is CASSLRLMGSTDTQYF. The CDR3 nucleotides read TGTGCCAGCAGCTTAAGGTTGATGGGAAGCACAGATACGCAGTATTTT. The V and J genes are TRBV11-2 and TRBJ2-3; the D is unclear. The V gene's germline CDR1 is SGHAT and CDR2 FQNNGV. The CDR3 totals 16 residues. Trimming took off 2 bases at V and 0 bases at J, with 12 bases between the two ends.

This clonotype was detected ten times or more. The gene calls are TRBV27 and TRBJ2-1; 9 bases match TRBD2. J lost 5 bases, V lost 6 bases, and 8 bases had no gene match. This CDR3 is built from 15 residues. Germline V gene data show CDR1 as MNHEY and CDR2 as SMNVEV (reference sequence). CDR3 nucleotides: TGTGCCAGCAGCGGGCGGGAGGGCCTACACAATGAGCAGTTCTTC. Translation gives CASSGREGLHNEQFF.

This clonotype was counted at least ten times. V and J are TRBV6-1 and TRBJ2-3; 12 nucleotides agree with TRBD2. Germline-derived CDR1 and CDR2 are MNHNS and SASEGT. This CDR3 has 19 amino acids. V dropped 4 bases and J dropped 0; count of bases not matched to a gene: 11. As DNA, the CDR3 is TGTGCCAGCAGTGGCTTGACTAGCGGGAGAGGGGGTAGCACAGATACGCAGTATTTT. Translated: CASSGLTSGRGGSTDTQYF.

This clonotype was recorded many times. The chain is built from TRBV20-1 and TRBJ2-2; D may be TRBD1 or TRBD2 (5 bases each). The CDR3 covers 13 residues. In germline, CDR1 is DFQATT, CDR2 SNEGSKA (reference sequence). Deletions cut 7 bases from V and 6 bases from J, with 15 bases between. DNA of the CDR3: TGCAGTGTTGGTGAAGGGGACGCCGGGGAGCTGTTTTTT. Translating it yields CSVGEGDAGELFF.

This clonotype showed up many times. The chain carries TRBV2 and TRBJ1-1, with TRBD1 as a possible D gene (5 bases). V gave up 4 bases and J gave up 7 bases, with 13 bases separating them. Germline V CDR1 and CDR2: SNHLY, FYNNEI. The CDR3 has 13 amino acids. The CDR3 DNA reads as TGTGCCAGCAGTGGGCAAGGGGTCTATGAAGCTTTCTTT. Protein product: CASSGQGVYEAFF.